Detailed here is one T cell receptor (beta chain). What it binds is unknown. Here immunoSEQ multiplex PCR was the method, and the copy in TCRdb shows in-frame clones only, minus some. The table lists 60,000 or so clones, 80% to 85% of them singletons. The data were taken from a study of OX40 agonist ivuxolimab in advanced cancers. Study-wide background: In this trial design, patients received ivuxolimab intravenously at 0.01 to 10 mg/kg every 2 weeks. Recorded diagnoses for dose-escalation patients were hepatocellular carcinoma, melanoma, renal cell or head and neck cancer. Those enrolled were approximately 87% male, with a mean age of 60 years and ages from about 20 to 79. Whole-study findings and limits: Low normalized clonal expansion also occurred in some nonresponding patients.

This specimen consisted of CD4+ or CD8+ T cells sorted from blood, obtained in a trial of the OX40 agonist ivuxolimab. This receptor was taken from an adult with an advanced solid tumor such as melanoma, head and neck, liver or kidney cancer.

The CDR3 spells CASSSKETQYF. As DNA, the CDR3 is TGTGCCAGCAGCTCTAAAGAGACCCAGTACTTC. This chain links TRBV7-8 with TRBJ2-5; D gene unclear. The CDR3 covers 11 residues. Germline V lookup: CDR1 SGHVS, CDR2 FQNEAQ. Between the trimmed V and J ends, which lost 4 bases and 3 bases, there was a span of 3 bases.